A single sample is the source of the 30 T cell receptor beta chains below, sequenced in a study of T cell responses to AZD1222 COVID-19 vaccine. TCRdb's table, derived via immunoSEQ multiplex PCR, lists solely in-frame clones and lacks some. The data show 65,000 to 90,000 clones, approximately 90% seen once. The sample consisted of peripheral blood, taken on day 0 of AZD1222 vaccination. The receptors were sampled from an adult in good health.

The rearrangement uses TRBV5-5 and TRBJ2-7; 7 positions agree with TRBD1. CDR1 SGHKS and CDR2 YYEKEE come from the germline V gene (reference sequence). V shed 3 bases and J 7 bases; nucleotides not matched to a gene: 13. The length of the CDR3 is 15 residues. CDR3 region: CASSYRRDSLGEQYF. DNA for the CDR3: TGTGCCAGCAGCTACCGCCGGGACAGCTTAGGAGAGCAGTACTTC.

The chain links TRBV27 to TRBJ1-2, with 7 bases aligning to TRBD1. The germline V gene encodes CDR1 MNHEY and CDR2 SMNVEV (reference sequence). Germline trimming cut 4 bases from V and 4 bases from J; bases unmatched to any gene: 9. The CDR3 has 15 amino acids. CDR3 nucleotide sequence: TGTGCCAGCAGTTCCGCGACAGGGACTATCTATGGCTACACCTTC. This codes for CASSSATGTIYGYTF.

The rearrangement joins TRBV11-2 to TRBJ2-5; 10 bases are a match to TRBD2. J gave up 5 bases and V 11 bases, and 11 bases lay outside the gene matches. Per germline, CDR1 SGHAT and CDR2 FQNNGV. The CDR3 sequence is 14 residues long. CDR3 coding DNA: TGTGCCTCCAATAGCGGGAGGATTCAGGAGACCCAGTACTTC. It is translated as CASNSGRIQETQYF.

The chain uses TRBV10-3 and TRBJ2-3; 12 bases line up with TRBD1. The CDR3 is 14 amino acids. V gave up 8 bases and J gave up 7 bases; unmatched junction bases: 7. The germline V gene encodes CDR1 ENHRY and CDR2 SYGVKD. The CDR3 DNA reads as TGTGCCATCGGCGTGGGACAGGGGGCGAATACGCAGTATTTT. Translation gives CAIGVGQGANTQYF.

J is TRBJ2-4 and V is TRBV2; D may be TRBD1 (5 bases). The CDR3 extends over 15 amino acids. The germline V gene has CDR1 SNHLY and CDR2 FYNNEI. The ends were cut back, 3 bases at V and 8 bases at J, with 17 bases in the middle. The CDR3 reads CASSEGRQGSDIQYF. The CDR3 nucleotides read TGTGCCAGCAGTGAGGGTCGGCAGGGTTCAGACATTCAGTACTTC. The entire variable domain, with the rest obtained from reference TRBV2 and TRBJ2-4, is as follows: EPEVTQTPSHQVTQMGQEVILRCVPISNHLYFYWYRQILGQKVEFLVSFYNNEISEKSEIFDDQFSVERPDGSNFTLKIRSTKLEDSAMYFCASSEGRQGSDIQYFGAGTRLSVL.

The CDR3: CASSNHDRWSSYNEQFF. The CDR3 DNA reads as TGTGCCAGCAGCAATCATGACAGGTGGAGCTCCTACAATGAGCAGTTCTTC. The chain combines TRBV11-3 with TRBJ2-1; D is perhaps TRBD1 (6 bases). Trimming stripped 5 bases from V and 0 bases from J, with 17 bases between. This CDR3 has 17 residues. Germline CDR1 and CDR2: SGHNT and YENEEA.

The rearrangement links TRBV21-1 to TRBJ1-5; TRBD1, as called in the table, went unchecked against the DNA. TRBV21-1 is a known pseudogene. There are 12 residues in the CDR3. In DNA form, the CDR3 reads TGTGCCAGTACCGGACAGAATCAGCCCCAGCATTTT. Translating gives CASTGQNQPQHF.

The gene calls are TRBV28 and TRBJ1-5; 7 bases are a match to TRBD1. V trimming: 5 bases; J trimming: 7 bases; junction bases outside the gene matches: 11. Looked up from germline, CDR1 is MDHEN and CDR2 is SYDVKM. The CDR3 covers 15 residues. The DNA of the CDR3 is TGTGCCAGCAGTCCCCCGGACAGGCAGGGACAGCCCCAGCATTTT. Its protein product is CASSPPDRQGQPQHF.

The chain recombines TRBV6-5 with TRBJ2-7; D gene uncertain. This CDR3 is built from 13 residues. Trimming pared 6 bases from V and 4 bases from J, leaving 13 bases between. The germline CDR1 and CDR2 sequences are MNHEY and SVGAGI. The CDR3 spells CASSQPQPYEQYF. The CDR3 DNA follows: TGTGCCAGCAGCCAGCCCCAGCCTTACGAGCAGTACTTC.

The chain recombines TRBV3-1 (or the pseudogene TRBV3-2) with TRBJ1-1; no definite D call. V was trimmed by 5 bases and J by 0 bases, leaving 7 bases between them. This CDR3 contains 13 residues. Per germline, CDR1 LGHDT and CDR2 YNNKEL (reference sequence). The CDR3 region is CASSYGMNTEAFF. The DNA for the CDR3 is TGTGCCAGCAGCTACGGGATGAACACTGAAGCTTTCTTT.

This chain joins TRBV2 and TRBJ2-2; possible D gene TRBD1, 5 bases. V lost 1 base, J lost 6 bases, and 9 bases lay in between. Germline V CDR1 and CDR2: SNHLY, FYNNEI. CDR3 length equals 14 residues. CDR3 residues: CASSEGTGPGELFF. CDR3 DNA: TGTGCCAGCAGTGAAGGTACAGGCCCCGGGGAGCTGTTTTTT.

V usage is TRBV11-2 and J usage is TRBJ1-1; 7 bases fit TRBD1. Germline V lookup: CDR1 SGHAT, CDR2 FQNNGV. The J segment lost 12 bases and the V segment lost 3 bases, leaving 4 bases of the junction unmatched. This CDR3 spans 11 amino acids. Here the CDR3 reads CASSLTGYTFF. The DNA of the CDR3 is TGTGCCAGCAGCTTGACAGGGTATACTTTCTTT.

The CDR3 region has the DNA TGCGCCAGCAGCCAAGCCAGGTTAGGTTACGAGCAGTACTTC. Residues: CASSQARLGYEQYF. This chain uses TRBV4-3 with TRBJ2-7; D is uncertain. The CDR3 runs 14 residues. V was cut by 1 base and J by 4 bases, with 11 bases left in between. Germline V CDR1 and CDR2: LGHNA, YSLEER.

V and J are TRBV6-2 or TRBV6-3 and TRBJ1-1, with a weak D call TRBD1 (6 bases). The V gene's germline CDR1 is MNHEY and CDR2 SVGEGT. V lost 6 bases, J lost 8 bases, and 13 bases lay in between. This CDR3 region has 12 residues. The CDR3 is CASSRQASEAFF. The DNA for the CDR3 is TGTGCCAGCAGCAGACAGGCCTCGGAAGCTTTCTTT.

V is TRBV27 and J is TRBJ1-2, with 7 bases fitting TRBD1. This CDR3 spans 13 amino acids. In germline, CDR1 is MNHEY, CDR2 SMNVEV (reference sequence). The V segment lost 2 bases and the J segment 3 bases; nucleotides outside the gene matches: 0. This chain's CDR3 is CASSLTGDYGYTF. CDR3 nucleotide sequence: TGTGCCAGCAGTTTAACAGGGGACTATGGCTACACCTTC.

The chain's CDR3 is CASSSNGQVYGYTF. The CDR3 DNA reads as TGTGCCAGCAGTTCCAACGGACAGGTCTATGGCTACACCTTC. The chain combines TRBV28 with TRBJ1-2, with 7 bases lining up with TRBD1. V shed 4 bases, J shed 4 bases, and the junction held 6 bases outside the gene matches. CDR3 length equals 14 residues. Germline values: CDR1 MDHEN, CDR2 SYDVKM.

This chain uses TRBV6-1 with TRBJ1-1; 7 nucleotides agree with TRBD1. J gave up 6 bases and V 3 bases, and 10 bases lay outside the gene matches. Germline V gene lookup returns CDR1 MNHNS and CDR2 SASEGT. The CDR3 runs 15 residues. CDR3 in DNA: TGTGCCAGCAGTGAGCGTACAGGGGTGGGAGCTGAAGCTTTCTTT. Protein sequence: CASSERTGVGAEAFF.

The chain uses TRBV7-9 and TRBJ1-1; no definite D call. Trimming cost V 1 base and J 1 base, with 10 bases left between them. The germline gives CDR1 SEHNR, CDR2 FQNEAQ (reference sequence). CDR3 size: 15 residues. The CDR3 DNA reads TGTGCCAGCAGCTTAGGATCTCGGAAGAACACTGAAGCTTTCTTT. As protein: CASSLGSRKNTEAFF. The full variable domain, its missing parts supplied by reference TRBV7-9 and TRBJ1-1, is DTGVSQNPRHKITKRGQNVTFRCDPISEHNRLYWYRQTLGQGPEFLTYFQNEAQLEKSRLLSDRFSAERPKGSFSTLEIQRTEQGDSAMYLCASSLGSRKNTEAFFGQGTRLTVV.

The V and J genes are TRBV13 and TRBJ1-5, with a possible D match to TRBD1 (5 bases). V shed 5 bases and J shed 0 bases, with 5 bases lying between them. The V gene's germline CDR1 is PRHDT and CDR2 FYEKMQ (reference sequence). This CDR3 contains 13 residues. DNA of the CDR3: TGTGCCAGCAGCCAGGGTAGCAATCAGCCCCAGCATTTT. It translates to CASSQGSNQPQHF.

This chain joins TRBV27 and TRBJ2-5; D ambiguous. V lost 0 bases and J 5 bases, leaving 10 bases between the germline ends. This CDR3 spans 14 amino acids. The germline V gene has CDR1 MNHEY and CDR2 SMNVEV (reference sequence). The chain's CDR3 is CASSLSWDSETQYF. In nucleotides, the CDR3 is TGTGCCAGCAGTTTATCTTGGGATAGCGAGACCCAGTACTTC.

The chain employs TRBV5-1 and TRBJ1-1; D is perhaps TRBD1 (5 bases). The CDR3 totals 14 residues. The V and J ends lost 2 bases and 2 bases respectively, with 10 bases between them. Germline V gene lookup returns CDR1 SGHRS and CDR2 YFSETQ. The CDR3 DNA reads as TGCGCCAGCAGCTTCGACAGACCAAACACTGAAGCTTTCTTT. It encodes CASSFDRPNTEAFF.

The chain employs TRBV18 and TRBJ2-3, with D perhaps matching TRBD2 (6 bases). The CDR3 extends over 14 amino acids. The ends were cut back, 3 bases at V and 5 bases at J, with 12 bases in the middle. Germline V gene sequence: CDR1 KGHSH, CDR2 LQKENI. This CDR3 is CASSPRGSGDTQYF. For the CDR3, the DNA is TGTGCCAGCTCACCTCGGGGGTCGGGAGATACGCAGTATTTT.

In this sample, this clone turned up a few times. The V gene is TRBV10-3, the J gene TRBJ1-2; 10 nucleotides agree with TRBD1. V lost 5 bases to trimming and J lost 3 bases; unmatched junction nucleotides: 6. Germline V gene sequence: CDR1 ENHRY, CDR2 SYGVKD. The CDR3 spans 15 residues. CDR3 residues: CAISQRQGAYYGYTF. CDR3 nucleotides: TGTGCCATCAGTCAACGACAGGGGGCGTACTATGGCTACACCTTC.

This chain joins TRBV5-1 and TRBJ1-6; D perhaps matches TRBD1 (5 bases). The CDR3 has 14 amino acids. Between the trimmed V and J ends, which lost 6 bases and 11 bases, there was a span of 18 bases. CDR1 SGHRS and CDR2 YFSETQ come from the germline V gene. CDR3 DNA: TGCGCCAGCACCCAGGACGGCGAGGGGACACCCCTCCACTTT. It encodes CASTQDGEGTPLHF. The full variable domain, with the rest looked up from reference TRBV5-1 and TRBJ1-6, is KAGVTQTPRYLIKTRGQQVTLSCSPISGHRSVSWYQQTPGQGLQFLFEYFSETQRNKGNFPGRFSGRQFSNSRSEMNVSTLELGDSALYLCASTQDGEGTPLHFGNGTRLTVT.

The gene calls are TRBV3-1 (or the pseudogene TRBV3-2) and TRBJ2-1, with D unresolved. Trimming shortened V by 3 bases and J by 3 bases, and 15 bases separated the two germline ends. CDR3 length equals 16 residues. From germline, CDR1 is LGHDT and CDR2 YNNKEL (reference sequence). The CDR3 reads CASSHPRVKLYNEQFF. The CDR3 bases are TGTGCCAGCAGCCACCCCAGAGTAAAGCTCTACAATGAGCAGTTCTTC.

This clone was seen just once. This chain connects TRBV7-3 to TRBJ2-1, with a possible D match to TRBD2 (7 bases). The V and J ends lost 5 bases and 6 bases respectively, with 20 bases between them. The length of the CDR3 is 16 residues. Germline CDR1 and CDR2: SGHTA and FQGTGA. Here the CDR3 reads CASSPTAGAGGNEQFF. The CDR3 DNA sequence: TGTGCCAGCAGCCCGACCGCGGGGGCCGGGGGCAATGAGCAGTTCTTC. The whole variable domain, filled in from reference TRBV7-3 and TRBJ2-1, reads GAGVSQTPSNKVTEKGKYVELRCDPISGHTALYWYRQSLGQGPEFLIYFQGTGAADDSGLPNDRFFAVRPEGSVSTLKIQRTERGDSAVYLCASSPTAGAGGNEQFFGPGTRLTVL.

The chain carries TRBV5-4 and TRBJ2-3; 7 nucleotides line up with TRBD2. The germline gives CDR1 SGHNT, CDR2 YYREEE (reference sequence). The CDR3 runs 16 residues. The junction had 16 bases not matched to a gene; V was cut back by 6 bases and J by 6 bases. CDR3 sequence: CASTHPAAGDQDTQYF. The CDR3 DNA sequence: TGTGCCAGCACCCACCCGGCGGCGGGAGACCAGGATACGCAGTATTTT.

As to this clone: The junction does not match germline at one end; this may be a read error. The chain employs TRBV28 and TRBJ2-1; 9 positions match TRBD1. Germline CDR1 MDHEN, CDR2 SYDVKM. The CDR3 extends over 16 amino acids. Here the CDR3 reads CASSFLGQGSHNEQFF. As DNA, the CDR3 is TGTGCCAGCAGTTTTTTGGGACAGGGCTCCCACAATGAGCAGTTCTTC.

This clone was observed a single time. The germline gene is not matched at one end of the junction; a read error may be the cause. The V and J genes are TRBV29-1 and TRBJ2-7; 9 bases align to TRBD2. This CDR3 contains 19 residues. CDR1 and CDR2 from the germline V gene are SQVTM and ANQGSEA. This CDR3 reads CSVEGNYNSLAGNSYEQYF. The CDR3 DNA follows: TGCAGCGTGGAAGGAAACTACAACTCTCTAGCGGGGAACTCCTACGAGCAGTACTTC.

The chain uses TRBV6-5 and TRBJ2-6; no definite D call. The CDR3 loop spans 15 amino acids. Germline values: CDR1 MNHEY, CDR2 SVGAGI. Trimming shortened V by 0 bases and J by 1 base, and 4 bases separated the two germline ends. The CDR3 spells CASSYSGSGANVLTF. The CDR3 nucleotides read TGTGCCAGCAGTTACTCGGGGTCTGGGGCCAACGTCCTGACTTTC.